The rows below give T cell receptor beta chains drawn from one sample of a study of T cells in Graves' hyperthyroidism and ophthalmopathy. TCRdb reprocessed the multiplex PCR reads via MiXCR and lists one record per CDR3 protein. The sample contains hundreds of thousands of distinct CDR3 sequences, around 42% of which appear only once. Sequenced sample: peripheral blood or thyroid tissue (not recorded which). Every receptor here comes from a young woman with Graves' hyperthyroidism. The CDR3 runs from the conserved cysteine through the conserved F or W. The D gene is left open where the match is weak.

J: TRBJ1-3
V: TRBV7-9
D: .
CDR3: CASSLVDSENTIYF

J: TRBJ1-5
V: TRBV15
D: TRBD1
CDR3: CATSSDRGHQPQHF

J: TRBJ2-5
V: TRBV10-3
D: .
CDR3: CAISGAETQYF

J: TRBJ2-5
V: TRBV20-1
D: TRBD2
CDR3: CSASPGGGQETQYF

J: TRBJ1-1
V: TRBV11-1
D: .
CDR3: CASSSRTERTEAFF

J: TRBJ1-2
V: TRBV3-1
D: TRBD1
CDR3: CASSPRTGAYGYTF

J: TRBJ1-1
V: TRBV29-1
D: .
CDR3: CSYKWNTEAFF

J: TRBJ1-4
V: TRBV20-1
D: .
CDR3: CSARDPRTEDNEKLFF

J: TRBJ1-1
V: TRBV7-9
D: TRBD1
CDR3: CASSMGQGRDTEAFF

J: TRBJ2-5
V: TRBV12-3/TRBV12-4
D: .
CDR3: CASSPSGQETQYF

J: TRBJ2-5
V: TRBV25-1
D: .
CDR3: CASSELIGENDF

J: TRBJ1-2
V: TRBV24-1
D: .
CDR3: CATSVEIFYSYTF

J: TRBJ1-6
V: TRBV29-1
D: TRBD1
CDR3: CSVGTGGNQPLHF

J: TRBJ1-3
V: TRBV6-1
D: .
CDR3: CASSENLTGLRAGNTIYF

J: TRBJ2-5
V: TRBV19
D: TRBD2
CDR3: CASTAGGRETQYF

J: TRBJ1-4
V: TRBV2
D: .
CDR3: CASRRDLHEKLFF

J: TRBJ2-2
V: TRBV10-3
D: .
CDR3: CAISRGTGGELFF

J: TRBJ1-1
V: TRBV29-1
D: .
CDR3: CSLRGTETPNTEAFF

J: TRBJ2-7
V: TRBV2
D: TRBD1
CDR3: CASSEIGTGIYEQYF

J: TRBJ1-5
V: TRBV2
D: .
CDR3: CASSPRTTYSNQPQHF

J: TRBJ1-2
V: TRBV12-3/TRBV12-4
D: .
CDR3: CASSLAPFYGYTF

J: TRBJ1-2
V: TRBV2
D: .
CDR3: CASSQESDGGFWRYGYTF

J: TRBJ2-7
V: TRBV11-1
D: .
CDR3: CASSPTFGFGEQYF

J: TRBJ2-2
V: TRBV7-7
D: .
CDR3: CASSKGHKAGELFF

J: TRBJ2-7
V: TRBV29-1
D: TRBD2
CDR3: CSVEPLAGKPYEQYF

J: TRBJ1-1
V: TRBV9
D: .
CDR3: CASSAGAGPTEAFF

J: TRBJ2-3
V: TRBV20-1
D: TRBD2
CDR3: CSANGLAGVTDTQYF

J: TRBJ1-1
V: TRBV25-1
D: .
CDR3: CASSHPQGGRTEAFF

J: TRBJ1-1
V: TRBV27
D: .
CDR3: CASRVGGPNTEAFF

J: TRBJ1-4
V: TRBV29-1
D: .
CDR3: CSAEMGGGGGAEKLFF

J: TRBJ2-5
V: TRBV10-3
D: .
CDR3: CATTLGSGGQDQETQYF